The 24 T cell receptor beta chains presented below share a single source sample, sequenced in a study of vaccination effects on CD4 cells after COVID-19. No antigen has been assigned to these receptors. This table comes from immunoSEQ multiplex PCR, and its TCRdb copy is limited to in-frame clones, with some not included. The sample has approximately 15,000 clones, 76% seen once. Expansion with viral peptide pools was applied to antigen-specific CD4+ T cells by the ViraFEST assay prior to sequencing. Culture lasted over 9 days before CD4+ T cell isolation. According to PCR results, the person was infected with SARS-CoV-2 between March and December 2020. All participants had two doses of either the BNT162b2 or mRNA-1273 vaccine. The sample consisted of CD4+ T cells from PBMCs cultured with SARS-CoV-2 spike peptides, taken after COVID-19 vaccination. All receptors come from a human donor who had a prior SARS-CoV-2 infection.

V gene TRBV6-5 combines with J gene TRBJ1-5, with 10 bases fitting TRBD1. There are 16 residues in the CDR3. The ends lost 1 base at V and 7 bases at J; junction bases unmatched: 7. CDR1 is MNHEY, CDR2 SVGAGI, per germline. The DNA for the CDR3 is TGTGCCAGCAGTTACTGGGCCGGGACAGGGGACCAGCCCCAGCATTTT. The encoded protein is CASSYWAGTGDQPQHF.

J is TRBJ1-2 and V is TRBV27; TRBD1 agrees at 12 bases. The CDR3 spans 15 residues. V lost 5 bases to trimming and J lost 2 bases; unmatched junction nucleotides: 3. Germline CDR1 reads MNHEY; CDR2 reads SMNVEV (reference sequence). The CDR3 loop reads CASSGGTGGNYGYTF. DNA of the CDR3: TGTGCCAGCAGTGGGGGGACAGGGGGCAACTATGGCTACACCTTC.

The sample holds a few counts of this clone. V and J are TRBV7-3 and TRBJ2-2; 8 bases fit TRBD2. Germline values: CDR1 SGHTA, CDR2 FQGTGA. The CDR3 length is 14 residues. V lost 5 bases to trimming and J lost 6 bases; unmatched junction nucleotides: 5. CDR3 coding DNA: TGTGCCAGCAGCCCCGGACTAGCCGCCGGGGAGCTGTTTTTT. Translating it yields CASSPGLAAGELFF.

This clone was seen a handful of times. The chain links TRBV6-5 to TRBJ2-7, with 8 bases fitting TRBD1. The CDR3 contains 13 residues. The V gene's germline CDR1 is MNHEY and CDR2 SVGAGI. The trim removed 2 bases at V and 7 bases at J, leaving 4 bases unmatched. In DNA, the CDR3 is TGTGCCAGCAGTTACCACGACAGGGGAGAGCAGTACTTC. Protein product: CASSYHDRGEQYF.

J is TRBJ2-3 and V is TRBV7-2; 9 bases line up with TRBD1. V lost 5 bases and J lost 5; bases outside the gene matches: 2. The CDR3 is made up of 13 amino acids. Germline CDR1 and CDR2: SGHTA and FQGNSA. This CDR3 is CASSVDRGDTQYF. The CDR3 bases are TGTGCCAGCAGCGTGGACAGGGGAGATACGCAGTATTTT.

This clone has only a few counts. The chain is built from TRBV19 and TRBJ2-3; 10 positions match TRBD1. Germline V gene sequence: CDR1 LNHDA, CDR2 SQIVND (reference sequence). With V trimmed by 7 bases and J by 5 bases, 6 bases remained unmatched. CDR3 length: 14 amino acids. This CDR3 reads CASMRQGAGDTQYF. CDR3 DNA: TGTGCCAGTATGCGACAGGGGGCGGGAGATACGCAGTATTTT.

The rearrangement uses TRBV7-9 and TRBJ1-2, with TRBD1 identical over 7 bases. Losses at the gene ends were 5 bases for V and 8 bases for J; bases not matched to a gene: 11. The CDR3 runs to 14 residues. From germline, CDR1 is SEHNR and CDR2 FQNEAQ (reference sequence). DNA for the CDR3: TGTGCCAGCAGCAAAACAACAGGGGTTTGGGGCTACACCTTC. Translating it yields CASSKTTGVWGYTF.

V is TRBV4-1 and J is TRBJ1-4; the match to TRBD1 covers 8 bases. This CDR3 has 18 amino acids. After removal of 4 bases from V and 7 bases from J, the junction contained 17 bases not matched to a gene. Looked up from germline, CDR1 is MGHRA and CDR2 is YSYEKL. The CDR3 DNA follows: TGCGCCAGCAGCCCAAGCGGGCAGGGGGCTGTCAGAAGTGAAAAACTGTTTTTT. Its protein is CASSPSGQGAVRSEKLFF.

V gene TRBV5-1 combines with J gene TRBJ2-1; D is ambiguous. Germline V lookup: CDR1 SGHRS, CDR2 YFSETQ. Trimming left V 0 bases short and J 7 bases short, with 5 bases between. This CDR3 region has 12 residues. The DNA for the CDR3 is TGCGCCAGCAGCTTGGACGGTAATGAGCAGTTCTTC. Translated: CASSLDGNEQFF.

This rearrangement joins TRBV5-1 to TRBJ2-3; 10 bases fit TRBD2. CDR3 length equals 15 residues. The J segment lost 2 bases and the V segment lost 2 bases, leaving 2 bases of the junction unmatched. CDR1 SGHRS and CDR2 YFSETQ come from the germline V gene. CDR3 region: CASSFSGGFTDTQYF. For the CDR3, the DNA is TGCGCCAGCAGCTTTAGCGGGGGGTTCACAGATACGCAGTATTTT.

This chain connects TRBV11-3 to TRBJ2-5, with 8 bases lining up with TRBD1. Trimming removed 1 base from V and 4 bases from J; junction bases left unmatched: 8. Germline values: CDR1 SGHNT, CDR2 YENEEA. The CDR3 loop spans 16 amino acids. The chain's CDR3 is CASSLGQQGEGETQYF. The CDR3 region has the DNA TGTGCCAGCAGCTTAGGCCAACAGGGGGAAGGAGAGACCCAGTACTTC.

This CDR3 reads CASSLDPAKETQYF. CDR3 in DNA: TGTGCCAGCAGCTTAGATCCGGCTAAAGAGACCCAGTACTTC. This rearrangement joins TRBV11-2 to TRBJ2-5; D remains ambiguous. The CDR3 runs to 14 residues. The V gene lost 0 bases and the J gene lost 3 bases, with 8 bases spanning the gap. Germline values: CDR1 SGHAT, CDR2 FQNNGV.

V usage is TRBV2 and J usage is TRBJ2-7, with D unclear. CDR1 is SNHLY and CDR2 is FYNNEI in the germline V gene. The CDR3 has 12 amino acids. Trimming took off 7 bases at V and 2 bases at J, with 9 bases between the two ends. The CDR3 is CASTLGPYEQYF. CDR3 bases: TGTGCCAGCACCCTGGGCCCCTACGAGCAGTACTTC.

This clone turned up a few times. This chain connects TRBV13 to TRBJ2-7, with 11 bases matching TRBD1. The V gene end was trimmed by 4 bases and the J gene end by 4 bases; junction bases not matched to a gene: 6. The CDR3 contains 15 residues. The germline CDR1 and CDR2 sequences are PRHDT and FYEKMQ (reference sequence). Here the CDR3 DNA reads TGTGCCAGCAGCTCCCGGGACAGGGGGTGGTACGAGCAGTACTTC. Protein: CASSSRDRGWYEQYF.

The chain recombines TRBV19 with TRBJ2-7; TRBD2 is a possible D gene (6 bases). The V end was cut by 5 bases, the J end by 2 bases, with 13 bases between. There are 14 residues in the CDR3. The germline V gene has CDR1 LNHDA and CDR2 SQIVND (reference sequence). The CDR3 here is CASSALGRTYEQYF. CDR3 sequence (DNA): TGTGCCAGTAGTGCTCTCGGGAGAACCTACGAGCAGTACTTC.

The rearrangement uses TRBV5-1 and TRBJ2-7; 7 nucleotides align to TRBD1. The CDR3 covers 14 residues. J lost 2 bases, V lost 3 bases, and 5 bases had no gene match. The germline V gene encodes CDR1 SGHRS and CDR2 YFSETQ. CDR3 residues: CASSWGQSTYEQYF. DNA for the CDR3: TGCGCCAGCAGCTGGGGACAGTCCACCTACGAGCAGTACTTC.

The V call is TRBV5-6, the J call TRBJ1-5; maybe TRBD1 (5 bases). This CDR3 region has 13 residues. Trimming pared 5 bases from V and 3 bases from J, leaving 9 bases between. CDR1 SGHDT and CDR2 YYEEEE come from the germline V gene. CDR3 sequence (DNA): TGTGCCAGCAGTTGGGGCCCCAATCAGCCCCAGCATTTT. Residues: CASSWGPNQPQHF.

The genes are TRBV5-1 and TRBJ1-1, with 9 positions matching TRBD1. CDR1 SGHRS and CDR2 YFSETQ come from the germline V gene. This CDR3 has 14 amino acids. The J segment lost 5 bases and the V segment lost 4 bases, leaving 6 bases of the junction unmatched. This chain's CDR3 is CASSTQGAWTEAFF. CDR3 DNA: TGCGCCAGCAGCACACAGGGGGCTTGGACTGAAGCTTTCTTT.

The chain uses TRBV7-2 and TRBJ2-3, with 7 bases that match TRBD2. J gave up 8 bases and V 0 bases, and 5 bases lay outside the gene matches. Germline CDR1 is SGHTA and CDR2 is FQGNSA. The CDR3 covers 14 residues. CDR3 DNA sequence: TGTGCCAGCAGCTTAGCGGGAGGGCCGGGTACGCAGTATTTT. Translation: CASSLAGGPGTQYF. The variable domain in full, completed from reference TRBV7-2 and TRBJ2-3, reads GAGVSQSPSNKVTEKGKDVELRCDPISGHTALYWYRQSLGQGLEFLIYFQGNSAPDKSGLPSDRFSAERTGGSVSTLTIQRTQQEDSAVYLCASSLAGGPGTQYFGPGTRLTVL.

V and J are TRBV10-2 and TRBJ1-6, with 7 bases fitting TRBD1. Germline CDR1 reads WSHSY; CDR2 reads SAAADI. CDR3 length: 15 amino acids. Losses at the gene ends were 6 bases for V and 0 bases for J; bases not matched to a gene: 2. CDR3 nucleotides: TGCGCCAGCAGACAGGGGAGCTCCTATAATTCACCCCTCCACTTT. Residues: CASRQGSSYNSPLHF.

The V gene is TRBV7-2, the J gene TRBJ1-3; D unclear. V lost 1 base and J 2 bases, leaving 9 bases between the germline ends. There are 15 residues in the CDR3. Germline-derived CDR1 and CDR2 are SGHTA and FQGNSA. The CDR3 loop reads CASSLERTPGNTIYF. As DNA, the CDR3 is TGTGCCAGCAGCTTAGAACGGACCCCTGGAAACACCATATATTTT.

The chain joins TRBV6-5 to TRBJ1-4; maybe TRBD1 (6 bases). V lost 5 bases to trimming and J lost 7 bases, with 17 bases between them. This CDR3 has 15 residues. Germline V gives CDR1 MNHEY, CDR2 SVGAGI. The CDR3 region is CASSRHSGGGEKLFF. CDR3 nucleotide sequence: TGTGCCAGCAGTAGACATTCGGGGGGCGGTGAAAAACTGTTTTTT.

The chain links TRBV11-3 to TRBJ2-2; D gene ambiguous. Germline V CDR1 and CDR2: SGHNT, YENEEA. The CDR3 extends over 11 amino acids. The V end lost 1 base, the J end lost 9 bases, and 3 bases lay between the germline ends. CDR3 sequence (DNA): TGTGCCAGCAGCTTAGCGTGGGAGCTGTTTTTT. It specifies CASSLAWELFF.

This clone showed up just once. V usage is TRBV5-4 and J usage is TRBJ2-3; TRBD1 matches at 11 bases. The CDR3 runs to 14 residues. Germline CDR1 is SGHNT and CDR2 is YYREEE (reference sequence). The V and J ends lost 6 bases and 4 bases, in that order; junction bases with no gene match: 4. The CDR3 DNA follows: TGTGCCAGCACCTCGGGACAGGGGGCAGATACGCAGTATTTT. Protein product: CASTSGQGADTQYF.